This T cell receptor beta chain comes out of a study of T cell repertoires in cytomegalovirus infection. Whole-study context: Epitope selection comprised recently identified HLA-C-restricted CMV epitopes and well-studied HLA-B-restricted CMV epitopes. Study results and caveats: The response measured ex vivo was dominated by TCR beta clonotypes (HLA-C-restricted and CMV-specific).

TCRdb fed the reads into MiXCR, producing one record per CDR3 protein. The profile shows under 500,000 distinct CDR3 sequences, approximately 46% of them singletons. Germline V CDR1 and CDR2: SQVTM, ANQGSEA. The V and J ends lost 6 bases and 6 bases respectively, with 25 bases between them. The CDR3 spans 16 residues. About this clonotype: Antigen specificity is unknown.

The J gene is TRBJ2-3, the V gene TRBV29-1; perhaps TRBD2 as D (6 bases). The TCR comes from a human donor in good health (CMV status not recorded). Some clones in this sample may be carry-over from other donors' samples. Material: cultured PBMCs, obtained from culture after CMV antigen stimulation. CDR3: CSVAPRGGVPMDTQYF. Written as DNA, the CDR3 is TGCAGCGTCGCCCCCCGGGGCGGGGTCCCAATGGATACGCAGTATTTT.